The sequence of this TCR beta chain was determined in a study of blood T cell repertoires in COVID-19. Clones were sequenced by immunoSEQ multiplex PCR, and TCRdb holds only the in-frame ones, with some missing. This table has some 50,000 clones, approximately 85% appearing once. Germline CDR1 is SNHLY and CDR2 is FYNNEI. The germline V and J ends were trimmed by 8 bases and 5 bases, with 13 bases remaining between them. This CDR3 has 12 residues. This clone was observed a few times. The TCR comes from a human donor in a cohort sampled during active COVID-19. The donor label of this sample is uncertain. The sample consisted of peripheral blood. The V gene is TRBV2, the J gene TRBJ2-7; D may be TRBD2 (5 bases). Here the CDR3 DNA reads TGTGCCAGCGAGGGCGCCATCCACGAGCAGTACTTC. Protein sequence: CASEGAIHEQYF. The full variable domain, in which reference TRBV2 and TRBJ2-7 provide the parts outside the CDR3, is EPEVTQTPSHQVTQMGQEVILRCVPISNHLYFYWYRQILGQKVEFLVSFYNNEISEKSEIFDDQFSVERPDGSNFTLKIRSTKLEDSAMYFCASEGAIHEQYFGPGTRLTVT.